Below, one T cell receptor (beta chain) is given with its context. This clonotype has a handful of counts. No cognate antigen has been identified for it. No base qualities exist here, and no much larger clone lies one base off it. This specimen's treatment or condition label, interpreted: allogeneic hematopoietic cell transplantation with graft depleted of TCRalphabeta T cells and CD19 B cells. The transplant recipients were children given TCRalphabeta/CD19-depleted allogeneic hematopoietic cell grafts. Library preparation employed PCR. Sequenced using an Illumina HiSeq 2500. TCR libraries were prepared with molecular barcoding, using unique molecular identifiers to normalize TCRbeta repertoire quantification. The public reads were reanalyzed by TCRdb: fastp trimming at Q25, MiXCR alignment, in-frame beta chains only. CDR3 protein sequences are deduplicated, and each keeps its most common genes and DNA. Present in this sample are under 250,000 distinct CDR3 sequences, about a sixth of which were seen just once. The ten largest clones take up approximately 40% of the sample.

The germline V gene (reference sequence) yields SGHAT for CDR1 and FQDESV for CDR2. The germline V end is reduced by 5 bases and the J end by 2 bases; junction bases left unmatched: 5. The CDR3 holds 15 amino acids from the cysteine to the phenylalanine. Left in the record is the CDR3 DNA by itself, 45 bases read in frame from the first base. The data belong to a study of T-cell reconstitution after alpha-beta-depleted transplantation in children (dated by TCRdb to about 2016). Notes on the research overall: The study quantitatively tracked T-cell immune reconstitution after TCRalphabeta/CD19-depleted allogeneic hematopoietic cell transplantation in children using TCR repertoire profiling.

What the research found in general, with its limitations: Over the following months the frequencies of hyperexpanded clones went down, and after one year T-cell counts and TCRbeta diversity were mostly credited to newly produced T cells. In some patients, the high TCRbeta diversity seen at day 60 was put down to recipient T cells and intrathymic progenitors that had survived conditioning. Apparently early alphabetaT-cell count recovery about two months after transplant reportedly relied on only several hundred rapidly expanded clones derived from non-depleted graft cells.

This clonotype originated in a male patient between 2 and 9 years old who had a stem cell transplant for acute lymphoblastic leukemia, so the T cells may come from the graft donor. The input for sequencing was PBMCs, mostly from graft donor cells, taken 360 days after TCRalphabeta/CD19-depleted stem cell transplant. The chain is encoded by TRBV11-1 joined to TRBJ1-3, with TRBD1 identical over 8 junction bases. Here the CDR3 is given as CASSTVTGAGNTIYF. The nucleotide sequence is given as TGTGCCAGCAGCACCGTGACAGGGGCTGGAAACACCATATATTTT.